This entry lists 20 T cell receptor beta chains sequenced from one sample in a study of CD8+ T cells in alopecia areata. Reverse transcription of extracted RNA yielded cDNA, which provided the sequencing template. TCRdb keeps only in-frame clones here, not all; method: immunoSEQ multiplex PCR. There are some 130,000 clones in the sample; around 56% occur only once, and roughly 0.45% lies in the top ten. As to treatment: oral pan-JAK inhibitor, 5-10 mg twice daily. The input for sequencing was CD4+ T cells sorted from blood, taken at week 4, from a patient treated with tofacitinib. The source is a human donor with alopecia areata.

The V call is TRBV10-2, the J call TRBJ1-1, with 7 bases matching TRBD1. Germline V gene data show CDR1 as WSHSY and CDR2 as SAAADI. The CDR3 runs 11 residues. With V trimmed by 8 bases and J by 8 bases, 5 bases remained unmatched. The CDR3: CASGRGTEAFF. Here the CDR3 DNA reads TGCGCCAGCGGCAGGGGGACAGAAGCTTTCTTT.

The V gene is TRBV5-1, the J gene TRBJ2-1; TRBD1 might be the D (5 bases). The V end was cut by 2 bases, the J end by 4 bases, with 19 bases between. CDR3 length: 17 amino acids. Per germline, CDR1 SGHRS and CDR2 YFSETQ. The CDR3 DNA is TGCGCCAGCAGCTTAAGTTTAGGCCCCAGGGCTTACAATGAGCAGTTCTTC. Its protein is CASSLSLGPRAYNEQFF.

The V gene is TRBV5-1, the J gene TRBJ1-1; 7 bases are a match to TRBD1. V lost 4 bases, J lost 11 bases, and 5 bases stayed unmatched. The germline gives CDR1 SGHRS, CDR2 YFSETQ. This CDR3 spans 11 amino acids. The CDR3 nucleotides read TGCGCCAGCAGCCTTGACAGGGTGGCTTTCTTT. This gives the protein CASSLDRVAFF.

The gene calls are TRBV30 and TRBJ2-7, with D possibly matching TRBD2 (6 bases). The germline gives CDR1 GTSNPN, CDR2 SVGIG (reference sequence). The length of the CDR3 is 12 residues. V lost 2 bases, J lost 4 bases, and 9 bases lay in between. As DNA, the CDR3 is TGTGCCTGGAGTCTCGCGGGATACGAGCAGTACTTC. It is translated as CAWSLAGYEQYF.

This chain joins TRBV4-1 and TRBJ2-2; D remains unclear. The V end was cut by 6 bases, the J end by 7 bases, with 6 bases between. Germline assignment: CDR1 MGHRA and CDR2 YSYEKL. The CDR3 runs to 11 residues. The CDR3: CASSRNGELFF. DNA for the CDR3: TGCGCCAGCAGTCGGAACGGGGAGCTGTTTTTT.

This sequence joins TRBV7-6 and TRBJ2-7; no clear D. CDR1 is SGHVS, CDR2 FNYEAQ, per germline. The V end lost 1 base, the J end lost 3 bases, and 16 bases lay between the germline ends. This CDR3 region has 16 residues. The CDR3 region is CASSLEARDHFYEQYF. CDR3 nucleotides: TGTGCCAGCAGCTTAGAAGCCCGAGACCACTTCTACGAGCAGTACTTC.

V gene TRBV27 combines with J gene TRBJ1-2, with 9 positions matching TRBD1. The CDR3 extends over 15 amino acids. The germline V gene has CDR1 MNHEY and CDR2 SMNVEV (reference sequence). The V and J ends lost 6 bases and 4 bases, in that order; junction bases with no gene match: 9. CDR3 sequence: CASSDSGQGSYGYTF. The CDR3, as DNA: TGTGCCAGCAGCGATTCGGGACAGGGTTCCTATGGCTACACCTTC.

This clone came up a few times. J is TRBJ1-4 and V is TRBV4-2, with 8 bases that match TRBD1. The CDR3 is 16 amino acids. V shed 3 bases and J 2 bases; nucleotides not matched to a gene: 5. From germline, CDR1 is LGHNA and CDR2 YNFKEQ. The CDR3 protein is CASSQLGQGTNEKLFF. CDR3 nucleotides: TGTGCCAGCAGCCAGCTTGGACAGGGTACTAATGAAAAACTGTTTTTT.

V and J are TRBV30 and TRBJ1-2, with TRBD1 identical over 8 bases. The CDR3 sequence is 13 residues long. V lost 7 bases to trimming and J lost 2 bases; unmatched junction nucleotides: 6. The germline V gene encodes CDR1 GTSNPN and CDR2 SVGIG (reference sequence). This chain's CDR3 is CASWTGINYGYTF. The CDR3 DNA reads as TGTGCCTCATGGACAGGGATCAACTATGGCTACACCTTC.

This clone was seen only once. The rearrangement joins TRBV30 to TRBJ1-1; D is ambiguous. The CDR3 extends over 12 amino acids. In germline, CDR1 is GTSNPN, CDR2 SVGIG (reference sequence). The V gene lost 7 bases and the J gene lost 11 bases, with 20 bases spanning the gap. CDR3 in amino acids: CASTRASLGAFF. Written as DNA, the CDR3 is TGTGCCTCTACCCGGGCCTCTCTTGGGGCTTTCTTT. Filled out from reference TRBV30 and TRBJ1-1, the complete variable domain reads SQTIHQWPATLVQPVGSPLSLECTVEGTSNPNLYWYRQAAGRGLQLLFYSVGIGQISSEVPQNLSASRPQDRQFILSSKKLLLSDSGFYLCASTRASLGAFFGQGTRLTVV.

The chain has TRBV29-1 and TRBJ1-2; D is unresolved. V was clipped by 7 bases and J by 3 bases, with 12 bases between them. Per the germline V gene, CDR1 is SQVTM and CDR2 is ANQGSEA. The CDR3 length is 12 residues. CDR3 in amino acids: CSGLISDYGYTF. DNA for the CDR3: TGCAGCGGTTTAATCTCTGACTATGGCTACACCTTC. Together with reference TRBV29-1 and TRBJ1-2, the CDR3 gives the full variable domain: SAVISQKPSRDICQRGTSLTIQCQVDSQVTMMFWYRQQPGQSLTLIATANQGSEATYESGFVIDKFPISRPNLTFSTLTVSNMSPEDSSIYLCSGLISDYGYTFGSGTRLTVV.

The chain combines TRBV5-1 with TRBJ2-5, with 7 bases that match TRBD1. With 6 bases clipped from V and 4 bases from J, the junction kept 6 bases outside the gene matches. CDR3 length equals 13 residues. The germline gives CDR1 SGHRS, CDR2 YFSETQ. The CDR3 region is CASKQGSGETQYF. DNA of the CDR3: TGCGCCAGCAAACAGGGGAGTGGAGAGACCCAGTACTTC.

A single count supports this clone. The V and J genes are TRBV6-5 and TRBJ1-6; D uncertain. The length of the CDR3 is 14 residues. V gave up 2 bases and J gave up 7 bases, with 9 bases separating them. Germline lookup yields CDR1 MNHEY and CDR2 SVGAGI. The CDR3 DNA reads as TGTGCCAGCAGTTACCGAGGAGGAAATTCACCCCTCCACTTT. It specifies CASSYRGGNSPLHF.

The chain is built from TRBV30 and TRBJ1-5, with D possibly TRBD1 on 5 matching bases. Between the trimmed V and J ends, which lost 1 base and 1 base, there was a span of 11 bases. This CDR3 is 15 amino acids long. CDR1 and CDR2 (germline): GTSNPN, SVGIG (reference sequence). The CDR3 sequence is CAWSGEGTSNQPQHF. The CDR3 DNA is TGTGCCTGGAGTGGAGAGGGGACGAGCAATCAGCCCCAGCATTTT.

This clone was seen a few times. The chain has TRBV2 and TRBJ1-5, with a possible D match to TRBD1 (5 bases). The CDR3 totals 14 residues. With 5 bases removed from V and 7 bases from J, the gap between germline ends came to 15 bases. Germline V gene lookup returns CDR1 SNHLY and CDR2 FYNNEI. In nucleotides, the CDR3 is TGTGCCAGCAGTATGGCAGGGAGGGGACAGCCCCAGCATTTT. This encodes CASSMAGRGQPQHF.

V and J are TRBV6-5 and TRBJ1-2, with a tentative D call TRBD1 (5 bases). The CDR3 is made up of 13 amino acids. Between the trimmed V and J ends, which lost 0 bases and 6 bases, there was a span of 8 bases. In germline, CDR1 is MNHEY, CDR2 SVGAGI. This CDR3 reads CASSYSRGDGYTF. For the CDR3, the DNA is TGTGCCAGCAGTTACTCGAGAGGGGATGGCTACACCTTC.

The J gene is TRBJ1-2, the V gene TRBV5-1; 10 bases are shared with TRBD1. The ends lost 1 base at V and 4 bases at J; junction bases unmatched: 7. Germline V gene sequence: CDR1 SGHRS, CDR2 YFSETQ. The CDR3 runs 16 residues. DNA of the CDR3: TGCGCCAGCAGCTTGCCCCCGGGACAGGGGTTCTATGGCTACACCTTC. The encoded protein is CASSLPPGQGFYGYTF.

This chain uses TRBV12-5 with TRBJ2-1; 7 bases are a match to TRBD1. The J segment lost 6 bases and the V segment lost 3 bases, leaving 2 bases of the junction unmatched. The CDR3 spans 13 residues. CDR1 is LGHNT and CDR2 is FRNRAP in the germline V gene. Here the CDR3 reads CASGLRQGNEQFF. The DNA of the CDR3 is TGTGCTAGTGGTTTAAGACAGGGCAATGAGCAGTTCTTC.

This clone was seen a handful of times. This chain connects TRBV14 to TRBJ1-1; TRBD1 is a possible D gene (6 bases). This CDR3 has 14 amino acids. Germline assignment: CDR1 SGHDN and CDR2 FVKESK. V was pared by 5 bases and J by 0 bases, with 10 bases between. CDR3 protein: CASSRPGVNTEAFF. In nucleotides, the CDR3 is TGTGCCAGCAGCAGGCCAGGGGTGAACACTGAAGCTTTCTTT.

V is TRBV7-9 and J is TRBJ2-5; D may match TRBD1 or TRBD2 (5 bases each). The germline V gene encodes CDR1 SEHNR and CDR2 FQNEAQ (reference sequence). The ends were cut back, 5 bases at V and 5 bases at J, with 15 bases in the middle. This CDR3 region has 14 residues. The CDR3 DNA reads as TGTGCCAGCAGCCTCGGGACGGCGGAGGAGACCCAGTACTTC. This translates into CASSLGTAEETQYF.